The source of this T cell receptor (beta chain) is a study of human T cells and chemical hapten exposure (dated by TCRdb to about 2021). Regarding the complete study: For sensitization, 2% DPC in acetone was applied to a roughly 2 cm by roughly 2 cm area of upper inner arm skin. Patch testing on the upper back used Finn chambers containing 0.01% DPC, with scoring done after 6 days according to International Contact Dermatitis Research Group standards. The mostly female patient cohort included alopecia areata with under or over 50% scalp involvement, alopecia totalis and alopecia universalis. Patients additionally received weekly therapeutic DPC doses to the scalp throughout the approximately 22-week study period. Patient blood was sampled pre-sensitization (week 0) and at 2, 6 and about 24 weeks after DPC sensitization. Peripheral blood TCR repertoire changes were tracked in vivo in alopecia patients during primary and secondary sensitization to the hapten diphenylcyclopropenone (DPC). Libraries were combined into a pool for sequencing, and differences in TCR yield between samples came mainly from small differences in library volumes within the pool. For TCR sequencing, blood came from 25 to 35 alopecia patients at anywhere from one to four time points (pre-sensitization, 2, 6 and 24 weeks).

Ten or more counts support this clonotype. Its cognate antigen has yet to be identified. Nothing much larger sits one base from this clone, and base qualities are not available. Receptors were amplified or captured by RACE. Reads for this sample came from a NextSeq 500. During library preparation, unique molecular identifiers were attached to individual cDNA molecules so that TCRs could be counted in a quantitative, reproducible way. Both TCR alpha and TCR beta chains were sequenced from each blood RNA sample. The study's processing was this. A median of roughly 98,000 TCRs per sample was observed, with a range of about 20,000 to 700,000. V, J and CDR3 annotation of the TCR reads was carried out using the Decombinator software suite. For PS versus PT1 abundance plots, all samples were subsampled to the same number of TCRs (28,000). Expanded TCRs were defined as absent before sensitization and observed at least eight times at the 2-week time point. TCRdb reprocessed the public reads (quality trimming at Q25 with fastp, clone calling with MiXCR) and kept in-frame beta chains. Every entry covers one CDR3 protein and lists the most common genes and DNA from its rows. The V and J calls, along with clone size, are taken from TCRdb and not from the paper's own processing. In all, the sample holds tens of thousands of distinct CDR3 sequences, and approximately 10% of those were seen once. The top ten clones comprise 2% to 2.5% of the sample.

Here is what the overall study found, with its caveats: Expanded TCRs formed significantly more large CDR3 similarity clusters than pre-sensitization or healthy control sets, consistent with antigen-driven responses. A positive correlation was found between the number of PT1 expanded TCRs and patch test score, with significance reached at thresholds 8, 16 and 32 but not 4. DPC sensitization did not change how many TCRs were above 1 in 1000 frequency, and no evidence was found of alterations in global repertoire structure. After repeated subsampling, the strength of the expansion versus patch-test correlation and the threshold at which it became significant changed. Because every patient had alopecia, a presumed autoimmune disease, the patients' immune response might differ from that of healthy individuals.

Explained via the paper, the time point label denotes: patch test 1, 2 weeks after DPC sensitization. The sample's treatment or condition label, decoded: therapeutic diphenylcyclopropenone sensitization with weekly scalp DPC. Blood at each patch-test visit was drawn before the patch test was applied. To be eligible, patients had to be aged 18 to 70, diagnosed with alopecia and judged suitable for DPC therapy, while pregnant patients were excluded. Unfractionated whole blood was collected in Tempus Blood RNA tubes, and total RNA was extracted from that blood. Ends trimmed: V by 3 bases, J by 8 bases; bases unmatched to a gene: 5. From cysteine to phenylalanine, the CDR3 is 15 amino acids long. The retained sequence is limited to the CDR3, 45 bases, with the frame set at the first base. The CDR1 and CDR2 encoded by the germline V gene (reference sequence) are LGHDT and YNNKEL.

The sequenced sample was whole blood, obtained in connection with sensitization to the hapten diphenylcyclopropenone (DPC). The chain is encoded by TRBV3-1 joined to TRBJ1-4; 11 bases in between match TRBD1. This receptor was obtained from a middle-aged man with alopecia areata. Some clones in this sample may be carry-over from other donors' samples. The DNA is TGTGCCAGCAGCCAGCAGGACAGGGGGCCCGAAAAACTGTTTTTT. The translation is CASSQQDRGPEKLFF.